These 19 T cell receptor beta chains were sequenced from one sample in a study of shared clonotypes between healthy human individuals (dated by TCRdb to 2018 to 2020). The receptor library was made with the immunoSEQ multiplex PCR assay. TCRdb's version of the immuneACCESS table is confined to in-frame rearrangements and falls short of the full clone set. An unresolved V gene accounts for under half of the shortfall where checked; the remainder is of unknown origin. The table for this sample lists millions of clones; just over 90% of them were counted only once. Roughly 0.14% of the sample belongs to the ten largest clones. Sequencing input: naive CD4+ T cells sorted from blood. The meaning of the sample's cell subset or site label: CD45RA+ positively selected. Source of these receptors: a young man in good health.

The chain recombines TRBV7-2 with TRBJ2-7, with a possible D match to TRBD1 (5 bases). The V gene's germline CDR1 is SGHTA and CDR2 FQGNSA. V gave up 1 base and J gave up 2 bases, with 18 bases separating them. The CDR3 is made up of 17 amino acids. CDR3 DNA sequence: TGTGCCAGCAGCTTAGTCCACGAACCCCTCAGGGCCTACGAGCAGTACTTC. This translates into CASSLVHEPLRAYEQYF.

The chain employs TRBV5-5 and TRBJ2-1, with D possibly being TRBD2 (5 bases). CDR3 length equals 19 residues. Germline V gene data show CDR1 as SGHKS and CDR2 as YYEKEE (reference sequence). Trimming removed 6 bases at V and 0 bases at J, with 25 bases between. CDR3: CASTLQPGSADSSYNEQFF. For the CDR3, the DNA is TGTGCCAGCACCCTCCAACCGGGGTCAGCCGATAGCTCCTACAATGAGCAGTTCTTC. Based on the CDR3 plus reference TRBV5-5 and TRBJ2-1, the full variable domain is DAGVTQSPTHLIKTRGQQVTLRCSPISGHKSVSWYQQVLGQGPQFIFQYYEKEERGRGNFPDRFSARQFPNYSSELNVNALLLGDSALYLCASTLQPGSADSSYNEQFFGPGTRLTVL.

This chain uses TRBV6-1 with TRBJ2-1; 13 bases map to TRBD2. CDR3 length: 14 amino acids. Germline V CDR1 and CDR2: MNHNS, SASEGT. Trimming cost V 6 bases and J 9 bases; bases outside gene matches: 5. This CDR3 is CASSLLAGGSEQFF. The CDR3 DNA follows: TGTGCCAGCAGCCTACTAGCGGGAGGGTCTGAGCAGTTCTTC.

V usage is TRBV18 and J usage is TRBJ2-1; no clear D gene. Trimming cost V 2 bases and J 9 bases, with 5 bases left between them. This CDR3 has 11 residues. Germline CDR1 is KGHSH and CDR2 is LQKENI. The CDR3 DNA reads as TGTGCCAGCTCACCAGTACCTGAGCAGTTCTTC. It translates to CASSPVPEQFF.

The V and J genes are TRBV5-4 and TRBJ2-1, with 13 bases fitting TRBD2. Germline-derived CDR1 and CDR2 are SGHNT and YYREEE (reference sequence). The CDR3 consists of 15 residues. Unmatched junction bases numbered 7, after V lost 3 bases and J lost 10 bases. The CDR3 DNA is TGTGCCAGCAGCTGGGAGACTAGCGGGAGGAAGGAGCAGTTCTTC. This sequence encodes CASSWETSGRKEQFF.

This clone was seen once. This chain uses TRBV7-9 with TRBJ2-5; the D is unclear. This CDR3 has 14 amino acids. Germline V CDR1 and CDR2: SEHNR, FQNEAQ (reference sequence). Between the trimmed V and J ends, which lost 1 base and 9 bases, there was a span of 15 bases. CDR3 sequence (DNA): TGTGCCAGCAGCTTAGGGACCACTGTCATGGCCCAGTACTTC. Its protein product is CASSLGTTVMAQYF.

The chain links TRBV7-8 to TRBJ2-3; D possibly matches TRBD1 or TRBD2 (5 bases each). Germline V gene data show CDR1 as SGHVS and CDR2 as FQNEAQ. There are 15 residues in the CDR3. Trimming shortened V by 5 bases and J by 2 bases, and 14 bases separated the two germline ends. CDR3 region: CASSPDVGTTDTQYF. The CDR3 DNA reads TGTGCCAGCAGCCCAGATGTCGGGACCACAGATACGCAGTATTTT.

This chain uses TRBV7-9 with TRBJ1-6; D is uncertain. Germline CDR1 reads SEHNR; CDR2 reads FQNEAQ (reference sequence). The CDR3 totals 13 residues. Trimming removed 10 bases from V and 6 bases from J, with 13 bases in between. CDR3 in DNA: TGTGCCACCGGGGAGCAGGTTAATTCACCCCTCCACTTT. Protein: CATGEQVNSPLHF. The full variable domain, with the rest looked up from reference TRBV7-9 and TRBJ1-6, is DTGVSQNPRHKITKRGQNVTFRCDPISEHNRLYWYRQTLGQGPEFLTYFQNEAQLEKSRLLSDRFSAERPKGSFSTLEIQRTEQGDSAMYLCATGEQVNSPLHFGNGTRLTVT.

CDR3 coding DNA: TGTGCCAGCAGCTTAATAGCGGGGGACCTCACCGGGGAGCTGTTTTTT. It codes for CASSLIAGDLTGELFF. The chain employs TRBV7-3 and TRBJ2-2; 9 bases align to TRBD2. CDR3 length equals 16 residues. Germline lookup yields CDR1 SGHTA and CDR2 FQGTGA. J was trimmed by 4 bases and V by 1 base; bases with no gene match: 4.

This clone was detected a few times. This chain uses TRBV11-2 with TRBJ1-5; no definite D call. V was trimmed by 5 bases and J by 15 bases, leaving 14 bases between them. The CDR3 has 11 amino acids. Germline assignment: CDR1 SGHAT and CDR2 FQNNGV. The CDR3 spells CASSPLLRWHF. In nucleotides, the CDR3 is TGTGCCAGCAGCCCGCTCCTCAGATGGCATTTT.

J is TRBJ2-7 and V is TRBV6-1; 7 bases are a match to TRBD1. With 5 bases clipped from V and 6 bases from J, the junction kept 10 bases outside the gene matches. This CDR3 has 14 residues. Germline CDR1 reads MNHNS; CDR2 reads SASEGT. The CDR3 coding sequence is TGTGCCAGCAGTCCATCGACAGGGAGTAGCGAGCAGTACTTC. Protein product: CASSPSTGSSEQYF.

V and J are TRBV5-8 and TRBJ1-2; 7 positions agree with TRBD1. The CDR3 is 14 residues long. Trimming took 4 bases from V and 2 from J; bases not matched to a gene: 5. CDR1 SGHTS and CDR2 YDEGEE come from the germline V gene. Here the CDR3 DNA reads TGTGCCAGCAGCACTCTGACAGGGAACTATGGCTACACCTTC. This translates into CASSTLTGNYGYTF.

The chain recombines TRBV6-6 with TRBJ2-1; no definite D call. V lost 2 bases to trimming and J lost 10 bases, with 9 bases between them. Germline assignment: CDR1 MNHNY and CDR2 SVGAGI (reference sequence). The CDR3 consists of 12 residues. CDR3 in DNA: TGTGCCAGCAGTTACGGGATCCTCGAGCAGTTCTTC. It translates to CASSYGILEQFF.

This clone has just one count. The chain joins TRBV27 to TRBJ2-7; maybe TRBD2 (6 bases). From germline, CDR1 is MNHEY and CDR2 SMNVEV (reference sequence). The CDR3 length is 14 residues. V was pared by 4 bases and J by 11 bases, with 21 bases between. The CDR3 is CASSSLGGGLREYF. In DNA, the CDR3 is TGTGCCAGCAGTTCTCTGGGAGGCGGCCTGAGGGAGTACTTC.

In DNA form, the CDR3 reads TGTGCCAGCAGGACAGAGCCTAGCAATCAGCCCCAGCATTTT. Translating it yields CASRTEPSNQPQHF. V usage is TRBV2 and J usage is TRBJ1-5; maybe TRBD1 (5 bases). V lost 6 bases and J 0 bases, leaving 9 bases between the germline ends. The CDR3 contains 14 residues. CDR1 and CDR2 (germline): SNHLY, FYNNEI. The full variable domain, in which reference TRBV2 and TRBJ1-5 provide the parts outside the CDR3, is EPEVTQTPSHQVTQMGQEVILRCVPISNHLYFYWYRQILGQKVEFLVSFYNNEISEKSEIFDDQFSVERPDGSNFTLKIRSTKLEDSAMYFCASRTEPSNQPQHFGDGTRLSIL.

This chain uses TRBV27 with TRBJ2-3; the D gene is possibly TRBD2 (7 bases). CDR1 and CDR2 (germline): MNHEY, SMNVEV (reference sequence). The CDR3 is 16 residues long. Trimming took 6 bases from V and 3 from J, leaving 19 bases between them. The CDR3 reads CASRPRWGGSTDTQYF. The CDR3, as DNA: TGTGCCAGCAGACCCCGGTGGGGGGGCTCAACAGATACGCAGTATTTT.

The chain has TRBV19 and TRBJ1-1; no reliable D call. The CDR3 covers 16 residues. Germline V lookup: CDR1 LNHDA, CDR2 SQIVND (reference sequence). V lost 5 bases and J lost 1, with 17 bases in between. The CDR3 protein is CASSPAISGENTEAFF. The CDR3 DNA sequence: TGTGCCAGTAGTCCTGCCATATCCGGGGAGAACACTGAAGCTTTCTTT.

V gene TRBV4-3 combines with J gene TRBJ1-4; TRBD1 matches at 7 bases. CDR3 size: 15 residues. CDR1 is LGHNA and CDR2 is YSLEER in the germline V gene. V lost 0 bases, J lost 7 bases, and 5 bases stayed unmatched. CDR3: CASSQEPGGSEKLFF. CDR3 nucleotide sequence: TGCGCCAGCAGCCAAGAGCCAGGGGGAAGTGAAAAACTGTTTTTT.

This chain links TRBV4-3 with TRBJ2-7; D is perhaps TRBD1 (5 bases). V shed 0 bases and J shed 2 bases, with 11 bases lying between them. CDR1 and CDR2 from the germline V gene are LGHNA and YSLEER. This CDR3 region has 15 residues. The CDR3 sequence is CASSQEVGAPYEQYF. Here the CDR3 DNA reads TGCGCCAGCAGCCAAGAGGTAGGGGCCCCCTACGAGCAGTACTTC.